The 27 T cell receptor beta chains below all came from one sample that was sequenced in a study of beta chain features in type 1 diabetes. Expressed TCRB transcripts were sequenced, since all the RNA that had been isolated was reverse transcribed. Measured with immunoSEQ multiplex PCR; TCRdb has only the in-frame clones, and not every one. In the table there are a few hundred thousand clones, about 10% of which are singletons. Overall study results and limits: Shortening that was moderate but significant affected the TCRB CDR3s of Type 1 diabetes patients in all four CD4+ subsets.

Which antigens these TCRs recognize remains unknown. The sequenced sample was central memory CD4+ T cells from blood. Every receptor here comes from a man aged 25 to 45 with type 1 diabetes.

The CDR3 loop reads CASRRQGSTYEQYF. CDR3 DNA sequence: TGTGCCAGCAGAAGACAGGGGTCTACCTACGAGCAGTACTTC. J is TRBJ2-7 and V is TRBV28; 8 bases line up with TRBD1. J lost 2 bases, V lost 6 bases, and 6 bases had no gene match. CDR3 length: 14 residues. Germline V CDR1 and CDR2: MDHEN, SYDVKM.

The CDR3 bases are TGTGCCAGCAGTCAATTGGACAGGGGATTTTCCTCTGGAAACACCATATATTTT. Amino acids: CASSQLDRGFSSGNTIYF. The rearrangement uses TRBV5-6 and TRBJ1-3, with TRBD1 matching 9 bases. J lost 0 bases, V lost 5 bases, and 12 bases had no gene match. The CDR3 is 18 residues long. Per germline, CDR1 SGHDT and CDR2 YYEEEE.

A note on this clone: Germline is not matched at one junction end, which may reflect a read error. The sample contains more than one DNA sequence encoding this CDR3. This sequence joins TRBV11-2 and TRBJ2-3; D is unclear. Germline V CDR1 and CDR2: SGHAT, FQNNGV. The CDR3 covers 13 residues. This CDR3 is CASSLDSTDTQYF. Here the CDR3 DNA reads TGCGCCAGCAGCTTGGATAGCACAGATACGCAGTATTTT.

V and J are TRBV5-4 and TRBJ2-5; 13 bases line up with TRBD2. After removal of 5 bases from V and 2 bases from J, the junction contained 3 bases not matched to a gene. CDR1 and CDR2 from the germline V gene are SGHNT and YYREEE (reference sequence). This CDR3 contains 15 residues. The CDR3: CASSSGLAGQETQYF. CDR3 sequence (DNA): TGTGCCAGCAGTTCGGGACTAGCGGGGCAAGAGACCCAGTACTTC. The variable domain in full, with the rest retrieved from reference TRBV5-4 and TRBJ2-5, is ETGVTQSPTHLIKTRGQQVTLRCSSQSGHNTVSWYQQALGQGPQFIFQYYREEENGRGNFPPRFSGLQFPNYSSELNVNALELDDSALYLCASSSGLAGQETQYFGPGTRLLVL.

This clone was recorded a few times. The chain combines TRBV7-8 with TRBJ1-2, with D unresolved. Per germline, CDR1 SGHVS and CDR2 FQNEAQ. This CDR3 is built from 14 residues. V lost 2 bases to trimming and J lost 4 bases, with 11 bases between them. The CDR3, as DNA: TGTGCCAGCAGCTTATCGGAGGGAATCTATGGCTACACCTTC. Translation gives CASSLSEGIYGYTF.

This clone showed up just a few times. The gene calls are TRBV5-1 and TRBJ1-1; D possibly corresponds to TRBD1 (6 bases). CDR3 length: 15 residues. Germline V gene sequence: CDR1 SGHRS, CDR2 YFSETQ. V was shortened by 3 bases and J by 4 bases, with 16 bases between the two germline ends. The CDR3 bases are TGCGCCAGCAGCTCCGGGACACCACGAGGCACTGAAGCTTTCTTT. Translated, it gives CASSSGTPRGTEAFF.

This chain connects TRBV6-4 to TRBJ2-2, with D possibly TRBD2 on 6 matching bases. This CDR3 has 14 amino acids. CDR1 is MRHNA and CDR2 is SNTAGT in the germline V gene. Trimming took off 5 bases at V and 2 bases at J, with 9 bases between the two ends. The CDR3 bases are TGTGCCAGCAGTACTAGCTCCAACACCGGGGAGCTGTTTTTT. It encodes CASSTSSNTGELFF.

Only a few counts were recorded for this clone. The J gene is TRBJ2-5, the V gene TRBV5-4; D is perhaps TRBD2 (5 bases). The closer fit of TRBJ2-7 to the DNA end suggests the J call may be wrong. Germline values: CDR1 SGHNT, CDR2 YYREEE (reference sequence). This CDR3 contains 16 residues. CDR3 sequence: CASSLETGKHSYEQYF. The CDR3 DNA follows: TGTGCCAGCAGCTTGGAGACGGGGAAGCACTCCTACGAGCAGTACTTC.

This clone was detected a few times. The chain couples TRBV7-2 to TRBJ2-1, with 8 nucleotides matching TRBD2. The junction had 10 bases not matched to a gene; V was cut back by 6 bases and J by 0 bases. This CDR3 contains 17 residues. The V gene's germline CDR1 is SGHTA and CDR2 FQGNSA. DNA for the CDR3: TGTGCCAGCAGACCCGGTGGTAGCGGGGACTCCTACAATGAGCAGTTCTTC. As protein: CASRPGGSGDSYNEQFF.

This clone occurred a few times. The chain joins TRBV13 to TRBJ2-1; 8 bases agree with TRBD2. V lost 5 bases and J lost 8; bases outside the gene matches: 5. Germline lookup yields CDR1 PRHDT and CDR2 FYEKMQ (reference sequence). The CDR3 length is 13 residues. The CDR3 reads CASSPRRGDEQFF. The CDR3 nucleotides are TGTGCCAGCAGCCCCCGGCGGGGGGATGAGCAGTTCTTC.

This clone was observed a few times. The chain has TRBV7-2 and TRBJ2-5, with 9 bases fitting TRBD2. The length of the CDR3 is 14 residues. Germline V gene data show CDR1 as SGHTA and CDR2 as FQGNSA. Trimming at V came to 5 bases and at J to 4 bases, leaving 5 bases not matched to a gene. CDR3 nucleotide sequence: TGTGCCAGCAGCACCGGACTAGCGCCAGAGACCCAGTACTTC. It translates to CASSTGLAPETQYF. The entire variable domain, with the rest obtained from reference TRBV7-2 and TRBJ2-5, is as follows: GAGVSQSPSNKVTEKGKDVELRCDPISGHTALYWYRQSLGQGLEFLIYFQGNSAPDKSGLPSDRFSAERTGGSVSTLTIQRTQQEDSAVYLCASSTGLAPETQYFGPGTRLLVL.

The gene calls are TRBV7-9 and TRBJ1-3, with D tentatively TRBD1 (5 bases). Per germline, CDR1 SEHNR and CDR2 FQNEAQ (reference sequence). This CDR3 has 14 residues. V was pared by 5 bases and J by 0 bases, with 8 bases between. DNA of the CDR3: TGTGCCAGCAGCCCCCAGGGCTCTGGAAACACCATATATTTT. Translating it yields CASSPQGSGNTIYF.

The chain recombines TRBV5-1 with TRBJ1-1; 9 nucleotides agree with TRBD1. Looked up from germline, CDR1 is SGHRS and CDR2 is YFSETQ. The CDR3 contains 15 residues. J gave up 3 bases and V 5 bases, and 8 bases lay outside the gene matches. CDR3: CASRGMGQGYTEAFF. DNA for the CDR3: TGCGCCAGCAGGGGGATGGGACAGGGATACACTGAAGCTTTCTTT. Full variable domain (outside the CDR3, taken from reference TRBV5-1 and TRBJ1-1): KAGVTQTPRYLIKTRGQQVTLSCSPISGHRSVSWYQQTPGQGLQFLFEYFSETQRNKGNFPGRFSGRQFSNSRSEMNVSTLELGDSALYLCASRGMGQGYTEAFFGQGTRLTVV.

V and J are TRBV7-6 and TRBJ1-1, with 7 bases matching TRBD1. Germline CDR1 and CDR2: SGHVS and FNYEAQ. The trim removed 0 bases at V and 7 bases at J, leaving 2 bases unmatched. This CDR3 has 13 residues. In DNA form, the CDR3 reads TGTGCCAGCAGCTTAGCTCGACAGGGTGAAGCTTTCTTT. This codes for CASSLARQGEAFF.

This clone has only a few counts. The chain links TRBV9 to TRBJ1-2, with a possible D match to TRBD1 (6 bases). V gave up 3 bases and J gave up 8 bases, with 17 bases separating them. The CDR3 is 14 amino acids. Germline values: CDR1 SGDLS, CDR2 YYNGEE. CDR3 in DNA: TGTGCCAGCAGCGGGGTTTCGGGGGCAGGCGGCTACACCTTC. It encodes CASSGVSGAGGYTF. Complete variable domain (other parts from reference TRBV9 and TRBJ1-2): DSGVTQTPKHLITATGQRVTLRCSPRSGDLSVYWYQQSLDQGLQFLIQYYNGEERAKGNILERFSAQQFPDLHSELNLSSLELGDSALYFCASSGVSGAGGYTFGSGTRLTVV.

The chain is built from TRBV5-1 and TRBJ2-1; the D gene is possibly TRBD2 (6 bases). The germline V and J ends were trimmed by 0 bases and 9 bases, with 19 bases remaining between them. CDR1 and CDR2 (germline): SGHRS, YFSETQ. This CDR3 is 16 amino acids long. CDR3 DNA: TGCGCCAGCAGCTTGGTTGGATTGATACTGGGGGGTGAGCAGTTCTTC. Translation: CASSLVGLILGGEQFF.

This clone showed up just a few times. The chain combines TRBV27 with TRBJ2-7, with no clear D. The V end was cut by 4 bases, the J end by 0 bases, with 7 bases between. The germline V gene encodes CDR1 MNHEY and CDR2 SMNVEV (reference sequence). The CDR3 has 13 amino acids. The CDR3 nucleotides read TGTGCCAGCAGTTCCCAGAACTCCTACGAGCAGTACTTC. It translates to CASSSQNSYEQYF.

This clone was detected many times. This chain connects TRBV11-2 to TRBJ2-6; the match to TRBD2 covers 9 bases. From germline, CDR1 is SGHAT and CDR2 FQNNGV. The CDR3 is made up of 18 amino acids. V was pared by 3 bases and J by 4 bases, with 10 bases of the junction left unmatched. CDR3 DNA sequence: TGTGCCAGCAGCTTCGATAGCGGGAGTCTCCAAGGGGCCAACGTCCTGACTTTC. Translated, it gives CASSFDSGSLQGANVLTF.

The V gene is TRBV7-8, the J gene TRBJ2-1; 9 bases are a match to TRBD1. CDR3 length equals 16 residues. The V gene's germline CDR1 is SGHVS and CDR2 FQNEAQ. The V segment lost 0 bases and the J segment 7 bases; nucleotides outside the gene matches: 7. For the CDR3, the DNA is TGTGCCAGCAGCTTAGCGCGACAGGGGGATAGTAATGAGCAGTTCTTC. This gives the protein CASSLARQGDSNEQFF.

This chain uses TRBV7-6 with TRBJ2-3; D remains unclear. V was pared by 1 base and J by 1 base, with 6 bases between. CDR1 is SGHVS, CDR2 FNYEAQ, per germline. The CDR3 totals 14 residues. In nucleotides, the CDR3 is TGTGCCAGCAGCTTAGAGATGGGCACAGATACGCAGTATTTT. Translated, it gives CASSLEMGTDTQYF. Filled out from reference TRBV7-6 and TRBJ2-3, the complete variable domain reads GAGVSQSPRYKVTKRGQDVALRCDPISGHVSLYWYRQALGQGPEFLTYFNYEAQQDKSGLPNDRFSAERPEGSISTLTIQRTEQRDSAMYRCASSLEMGTDTQYFGPGTRLTVL.

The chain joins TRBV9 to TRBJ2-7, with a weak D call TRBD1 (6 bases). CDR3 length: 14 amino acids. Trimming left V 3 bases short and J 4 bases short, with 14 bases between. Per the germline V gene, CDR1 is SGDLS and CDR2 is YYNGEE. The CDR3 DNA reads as TGTGCCAGCAGCGCACAGGGCTTGGGGTACGAGCAGTACTTC. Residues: CASSAQGLGYEQYF. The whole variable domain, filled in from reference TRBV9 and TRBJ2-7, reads DSGVTQTPKHLITATGQRVTLRCSPRSGDLSVYWYQQSLDQGLQFLIQYYNGEERAKGNILERFSAQQFPDLHSELNLSSLELGDSALYFCASSAQGLGYEQYFGPGTRLTVT.

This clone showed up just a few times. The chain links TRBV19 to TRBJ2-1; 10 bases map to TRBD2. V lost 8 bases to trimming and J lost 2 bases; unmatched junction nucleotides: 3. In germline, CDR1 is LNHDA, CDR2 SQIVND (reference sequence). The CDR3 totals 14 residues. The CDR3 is CASSLAGAYNEQFF. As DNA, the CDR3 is TGTGCCAGTTCTCTAGCGGGGGCCTACAATGAGCAGTTCTTC.

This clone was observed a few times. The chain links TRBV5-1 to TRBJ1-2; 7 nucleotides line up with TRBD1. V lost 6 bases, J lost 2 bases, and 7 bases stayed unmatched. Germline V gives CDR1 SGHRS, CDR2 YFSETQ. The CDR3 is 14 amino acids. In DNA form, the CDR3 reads TGCGCCAGCACCTCCGGGGACAGAAACTATGGCTACACCTTC. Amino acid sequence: CASTSGDRNYGYTF. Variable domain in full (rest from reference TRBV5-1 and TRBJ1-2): KAGVTQTPRYLIKTRGQQVTLSCSPISGHRSVSWYQQTPGQGLQFLFEYFSETQRNKGNFPGRFSGRQFSNSRSEMNVSTLELGDSALYLCASTSGDRNYGYTFGSGTRLTVV.

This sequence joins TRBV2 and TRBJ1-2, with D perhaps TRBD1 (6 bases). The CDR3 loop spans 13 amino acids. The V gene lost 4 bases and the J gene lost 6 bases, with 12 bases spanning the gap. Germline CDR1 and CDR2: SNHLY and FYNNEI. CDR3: CASSAQGQDGYTF. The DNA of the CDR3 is TGTGCCAGCAGTGCTCAGGGGCAGGATGGCTACACCTTC.

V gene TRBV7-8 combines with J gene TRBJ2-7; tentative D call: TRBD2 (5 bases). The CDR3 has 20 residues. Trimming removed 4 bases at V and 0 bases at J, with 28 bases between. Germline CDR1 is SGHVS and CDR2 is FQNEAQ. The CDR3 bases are TGTGCCAGCAGCTCCCGAACTAGAGCGCAAATAGTAGGGAGCTCCTACGAGCAGTACTTC. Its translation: CASSSRTRAQIVGSSYEQYF. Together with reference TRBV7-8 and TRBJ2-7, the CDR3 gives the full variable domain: GAGVSQSPRYKVAKRGQDVALRCDPISGHVSLFWYQQALGQGPEFLTYFQNEAQLDKSGLPSDRFFAERPEGSVSTLKIQRTQQEDSAVYLCASSSRTRAQIVGSSYEQYFGPGTRLTVT.

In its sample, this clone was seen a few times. The CDR3 loop reads CASSEYSPTRQSAFF. CDR3 sequence (DNA): TGTGCCAGCAGTGAATATAGTCCGACCCGGCAAAGCGCTTTCTTT. This chain uses TRBV25-1 with TRBJ1-1, with unresolved D. The germline gives CDR1 MGHDK, CDR2 SYGVNS. The CDR3 totals 15 residues. The V end was cut by 0 bases, the J end by 11 bases, with 19 bases between.

The CDR3 DNA reads TGTGCCAGCAGCGCCGCAGTCGCCACAGATACGCAGTATTTT. Translating it yields CASSAAVATDTQYF. The rearrangement links TRBV6-1 to TRBJ2-3; D remains unclear. The CDR3 is 14 residues long. Germline CDR1 and CDR2: MNHNS and SASEGT. Trimming pared 6 bases from V and 2 bases from J, leaving 12 bases between.